Below, 13 T cell receptor beta chains from the same sample are listed, as sequenced in a study of cytomegalovirus exposure and HLA in healthy donors. Primers included in the PCR were 60 Vbeta and 13 Jbeta primers. The protocol was immunoSEQ multiplex PCR, while the TCRdb copy is restricted to in-frame clones and leaves out a portion. The sample consists of around 54,000 clones, more than 70% of them appearing once. Source material: PBMCs. Receptors were obtained from a woman between 18 and 29 years old in good health and CMV-seronegative.

The rearrangement joins TRBV7-9 to TRBJ1-2, with 8 nucleotides matching TRBD1. The germline CDR1 and CDR2 sequences are SEHNR and FQNEAQ (reference sequence). CDR3 length: 15 amino acids. V trimming: 1 base; J trimming: 7 bases; junction bases outside the gene matches: 8. The chain's CDR3 is CASSLEGQVVSGYTF. CDR3 bases: TGTGCCAGCAGCTTAGAGGGACAGGTAGTCTCTGGCTACACCTTC.

The V gene is TRBV4-1, the J gene TRBJ1-4; 11 positions agree with TRBD1. Germline CDR1 is MGHRA and CDR2 is YSYEKL. This CDR3 has 22 amino acids. Germline trimming cut 1 base from V and 0 bases from J; bases unmatched to any gene: 16. The CDR3 reads CASSQVVIRTGGIAATNEKLFF. CDR3 DNA sequence: TGCGCCAGCAGCCAAGTGGTCATTCGGACAGGGGGCATAGCCGCAACTAATGAAAAACTGTTTTTT.

Regarding this clone: The junction and the germline gene differ at one end; a read error may be behind it. The V and J genes are TRBV7-7 and TRBJ2-1, with TRBD2 matching over 7 bases. The CDR3 runs 14 residues. Germline values: CDR1 SSHAT, CDR2 FNYEAQ (reference sequence). The CDR3 loop reads CASSRSGSYNEQFF. CDR3 DNA: TGTGCTAGCAGCCGTAGCGGGTCCTACAATGAGCAGTTCTTC.

This rearrangement joins TRBV27 to TRBJ1-2; TRBD1 agrees at 10 bases. The junction had 7 bases not matched to a gene; V was cut back by 5 bases and J by 7 bases. Germline V gene sequence: CDR1 MNHEY, CDR2 SMNVEV (reference sequence). This CDR3 spans 14 amino acids. Here the CDR3 reads CASSPTGGVSGYTF. The DNA for the CDR3 is TGTGCCAGCAGTCCGACAGGGGGCGTCAGTGGCTACACCTTC.

The V call is TRBV28, the J call TRBJ1-2; TRBD1 matches 8 bases. J gave up 0 bases and V 5 bases, and 2 bases lay outside the gene matches. This CDR3 has 14 amino acids. From germline, CDR1 is MDHEN and CDR2 SYDVKM. The CDR3 loop reads CASSAGQANYGYTF. CDR3 nucleotides: TGTGCCAGCAGTGCGGGACAGGCTAACTATGGCTACACCTTC.

The CDR3 DNA reads as TGTGCCAGCAGCCACTTAGCGGATACGCCCTACAATGAGCAGTTCTTC. Translating it yields CASSHLADTPYNEQFF. The chain combines TRBV5-6 with TRBJ2-1; a possible D gene is TRBD2 (6 bases). The germline V gene encodes CDR1 SGHDT and CDR2 YYEEEE. V lost 4 bases, J lost 2 bases, and 16 bases lay in between. The CDR3 loop spans 16 amino acids.

The chain joins TRBV9 to TRBJ1-4, with TRBD1 matching 7 bases. The J segment lost 3 bases and the V segment lost 2 bases, leaving 4 bases of the junction unmatched. There are 15 residues in the CDR3. From germline, CDR1 is SGDLS and CDR2 YYNGEE. The CDR3 DNA reads TGTGCCAGCAGCGTTCGGGGGACAGCTAATGAAAAACTGTTTTTT. Translation: CASSVRGTANEKLFF.

Notes on this clone: One end of the junction fails to match germline, which may point to a read error. Other nucleotide sequences in the sample specify the same CDR3. This chain links TRBV19 with TRBJ2-7; 11 bases fit TRBD2. Germline V CDR1 and CDR2: LNHDA, SQIVND (reference sequence). CDR3 size: 14 residues. DNA of the CDR3: TGCGCCAGTACGGGGACTAGCGGACCCTACGAGCAGTACTTC. Translating gives CASTGTSGPYEQYF.

CDR3 coding DNA: TGTGCCAGCAGTTTAAGGGACAGGTACACAGATACGCAGTATTTT. Its protein product is CASSLRDRYTDTQYF. This chain links TRBV28 with TRBJ2-3; TRBD1 aligns across 8 bases. V was pared by 2 bases and J by 2 bases, with 3 bases of the junction left unmatched. This CDR3 has 15 residues. CDR1 is MDHEN and CDR2 is SYDVKM in the germline V gene.

The chain carries TRBV7-9 and TRBJ2-7, with 10 positions matching TRBD1. The length of the CDR3 is 14 residues. Looked up from germline, CDR1 is SEHNR and CDR2 is FQNEAQ (reference sequence). V shed 3 bases, J shed 3 bases, and the junction held 2 bases outside the gene matches. CDR3 in DNA: TGTGCCAGCAGCTTCGGGACAGGGGTCTACGAGCAGTACTTC. This codes for CASSFGTGVYEQYF.

The chain joins TRBV28 to TRBJ2-1, with D unresolved. The CDR3 covers 12 residues. Trimming pared 6 bases from V and 0 bases from J, leaving 3 bases between. Germline values: CDR1 MDHEN, CDR2 SYDVKM. CDR3 coding DNA: TGTGCCAGCAGCCGCTCCTACAATGAGCAGTTCTTC. Its protein is CASSRSYNEQFF.

J is TRBJ1-2 and V is TRBV4-1; D is undetermined. CDR3 size: 14 residues. The V end was cut by 0 bases, the J end by 4 bases, with 9 bases between. From germline, CDR1 is MGHRA and CDR2 YSYEKL. The CDR3 DNA is TGCGCCAGCAGCCAAGAAACAGTATTCTATGGCTACACCTTC. Protein: CASSQETVFYGYTF.

The gene calls are TRBV7-2 and TRBJ1-4; D remains ambiguous. V was shortened by 6 bases and J by 7 bases, with 27 bases between the two germline ends. Germline V lookup: CDR1 SGHTA, CDR2 FQGNSA. The CDR3 runs 18 residues. CDR3 DNA sequence: TGTGCCAGCAGTCGACCCGACATCATGAGGGCTGCTAGTGAAAAACTGTTTTTT. This codes for CASSRPDIMRAASEKLFF.